This is a list of T cell receptor beta chains from one sample in a study of CD8 T cells in ankylosing spondylitis. One entry per CDR3 protein results from TCRdb running MiXCR on the 5' RACE reads. The data show 200,000 to 300,000 distinct CDR3 sequences, 7.5% to 9.5% seen once. What was sequenced was blood, either unsorted or a sorted T cell fraction (not recorded which). These receptors came from a female donor with ankylosing spondylitis or in good health (not recorded which). Both conserved end residues are part of each CDR3. The D gene is left open where the match is weak. Clone size is shown for a subset of rows, as once, few, many or a class of expanded clone.

J | V | D | size | CDR3 | DNA
TRBJ2-7 | TRBV7-8 | NA | NA | CASSLGPESSYEQYF | TGTGCCAGCAGCTTAGGACCTGAAAGCTCCTACGAGCAGTACTTC
TRBJ2-5 | TRBV28 | NA | many | CASRPDSYQETQYF | TGTGCCAGCAGACCCGACAGCTACCAAGAGACCCAGTACTTC
TRBJ2-1 | TRBV5-1 | TRBD2 | many | CASNGGTRDNEQFF | TGCGCCAGCAATGGGGGGACTAGGGACAATGAGCAGTTCTTC
TRBJ2-1 | TRBV12-3/TRBV12-4 | TRBD2 | many | CASSSYGLDLSYNEQFF | TGTGCCAGCAGTTCCTACGGACTAGACCTTTCCTACAATGAGCAGTTCTTC
TRBJ2-7 | TRBV4-2 | NA | many | CASSPTRRFSYEQYF | TGTGCCAGCAGCCCGACCAGGCGGTTCTCCTACGAGCAGTACTTC
TRBJ2-7 | TRBV28 | NA | many | CASYYPYEQYF | TGTGCCAGCTATTATCCCTACGAGCAGTACTTC
TRBJ2-2 | TRBV7-2 | TRBD2 | NA | CASSLASGGNTGELFF | TGTGCCAGCAGCTTGGCTAGCGGAGGGAACACCGGGGAGCTGTTTTTT
TRBJ1-1 | TRBV28 | TRBD1 | many | CASRTPPTGEAFF | TGTGCCAGCAGAACACCCCCGACAGGGGAAGCTTTCTTT
TRBJ1-3 | TRBV30 | NA | many | CAWRPPTGAGNTIYF | TGTGCCTGGAGACCCCCCACCGGCGCTGGAAACACCATATATTTT
TRBJ1-6 | TRBV20-1 | NA | many | CSARPSDLYNSPLHF | TGCAGTGCTAGACCTTCCGACCTCTATAATTCACCCCTCCACTTT
TRBJ2-2 | TRBV6-2/TRBV6-3 | TRBD2 | many | CAIKAGSNSYTGELFF | TGTGCCATCAAAGCGGGAAGTAACTCTTACACCGGGGAGCTGTTTTTT
TRBJ2-3 | TRBV3-1 | NA | many | CASSQDLSHTQYF | TGTGCCAGCAGCCAAGATCTAAGCCACACGCAGTATTTT
TRBJ2-1 | TRBV20-1 | NA | NA | CCAPRVPTGWDEQFF | TGCTGTGCCCCGAGGGTACCCACAGGGTGGGATGAGCAGTTCTTC
TRBJ2-4 | TRBV20-1 | TRBD2 | many | CSARIAGSENIQYF | TGCAGTGCTAGGATAGCGGGATCCGAAAACATTCAGTACTTC
TRBJ2-3 | TRBV5-1 | NA | many | CASSISTGDTQYF | TGCGCCAGCAGCATATCGACGGGCGATACGCAGTATTTT
TRBJ2-1 | TRBV3-1 | NA | many | CASSPRTGYNEQFF | TGTGCCAGCAGCCCCCGGACTGGATACAATGAGCAGTTCTTC
TRBJ2-2 | TRBV9 | NA | few | CASRPRQGGTGELFF | TGTGCCAGCAGACCGAGACAGGGAGGCACCGGGGAGCTGTTTTTT
TRBJ1-2 | TRBV5-4 | TRBD1 | many | CASSLEGGRDYGYTF | TGTGCCAGCAGCTTGGAAGGGGGCCGAGACTATGGCTACACCTTC
TRBJ2-5 | TRBV7-2 | TRBD2 | few | CASSNSGEETQYF | TGTGCCAGCAGCAACAGCGGGGAGGAGACCCAGTACTTC
TRBJ2-7 | TRBV7-2 | NA | NA | CASSLSSNYEQYF | TGTGCCAGCAGCCTAAGCAGCAACTACGAGCAGTACTTC
TRBJ1-6 | TRBV7-8 | TRBD1 | NA | CASSLVWDRASYNSPLHF | TGTGCCAGCAGCTTAGTGTGGGACAGGGCGTCCTATAATTCACCCCTCCACTTT
TRBJ2-1 | TRBV6-5 | TRBD2 | NA | CASSLISGRANEQFF | TGTGCCAGCAGTTTAATTAGCGGGAGGGCCAATGAGCAGTTCTTC
TRBJ1-5 | TRBV20-1 | NA | many | CSAISLGVREVRSNQPQHF | TGCAGTGCCATATCTCTCGGGGTGAGGGAAGTGAGGAGCAATCAGCCCCAGCATTTT
TRBJ2-2 | TRBV11-3 | NA | few | CASSQGVDTGELFF | TGTGCCAGCAGTCAAGGAGTGGACACCGGGGAGCTGTTTTTT
TRBJ1-5 | TRBV20-1 | NA | many | CSAIQGFDNQPQHF | TGCAGTGCAATCCAGGGTTTTGACAATCAGCCCCAGCATTTT
TRBJ1-1 | TRBV6-2/TRBV6-3 | NA | many | CAGARGKDTEAFF | TGTGCCGGGGCGAGGGGGAAGGACACTGAAGCTTTCTTT
TRBJ2-2 | TRBV6-2/TRBV6-3 | TRBD1 | once | CASIGQGGTEELFF | TGTGCCAGCATAGGACAGGGAGGCACCGAGGAGCTGTTTTTT
TRBJ2-1 | TRBV6-6 | TRBD2 | many | CASSIPLLTSGYNEQFF | TGTGCCAGCAGTATTCCCCTTCTGACTAGCGGCTACAATGAGCAGTTCTTC
TRBJ2-1 | TRBV4-3 | NA | many | CASSQEGQPYNEQFF | TGCGCCAGCAGCCAGGAGGGACAGCCGTACAATGAGCAGTTCTTC
TRBJ1-3 | TRBV5-5 | TRBD1 | many | CASSLAPTGIGNTIYF | TGTGCCAGCAGCTTGGCCCCGACAGGGATTGGAAACACCATATATTTT
TRBJ1-1 | TRBV9 | NA | many | CASSVNWGTEAFF | TGTGCCAGCAGCGTGAATTGGGGTACTGAAGCTTTCTTT
TRBJ2-5 | TRBV24-1 | TRBD2 | many | CATSDLGAGDRETQYF | TGTGCCACCAGTGATTTGGGAGCGGGAGACCGTGAGACCCAGTACTTC
TRBJ2-7 | TRBV5-1 | TRBD2 | many | CASSLRTGLAGGEQYF | TGCGCCAGCAGCCTACGGACCGGACTAGCGGGGGGTGAGCAGTACTTC
TRBJ2-7 | TRBV27 | TRBD1 | many | CASSWTGGSYEQYF | TGTGCCAGCAGTTGGACAGGGGGTTCCTACGAGCAGTACTTC
TRBJ2-1 | TRBV5-1 | NA | many | CASSLGGGGSYNEQFF | TGCGCCAGCAGCCTCGGGGGCGGGGGCTCCTACAATGAGCAGTTCTTC
TRBJ2-3 | TRBV6-2/TRBV6-3 | TRBD2 | many | CASSYPGTSGRQQQYF | TGTGCCAGCAGTTACCCTGGGACTAGCGGGAGGCAACAGCAGTATTTT
TRBJ1-3 | TRBV7-8 | NA | NA | CASRATVTGNTIYF | TGTGCCAGCAGGGCGACAGTTACAGGAAACACCATATATTTT
TRBJ2-7 | TRBV12-3/TRBV12-4 | NA | many | CASRGAGRGEQYF | TGTGCCAGCAGGGGGGCTGGGAGAGGCGAGCAGTACTTC
TRBJ1-1 | TRBV18 | NA | NA | CASSPRGWRANTEAFF | TGTGCCAGCTCACCGAGGGGGTGGCGGGCGAACACTGAAGCTTTCTTT
TRBJ1-1 | TRBV7-2 | NA | many | CASSFSPLSNTEAFF | TGTGCCAGCAGCTTTTCTCCGCTCTCTAATACTGAAGCTTTCTTT
TRBJ2-3 | TRBV5-1 | NA | many | CASSLLPEGVGDTQYF | TGCGCCAGCAGCTTATTGCCCGAGGGGGTAGGAGATACGCAGTATTTT
TRBJ2-1 | TRBV3-1 | NA | many | CASSQDQSSGPSYNEQFF | TGTGCCAGCAGCCAAGATCAGTCGAGCGGACCGTCCTACAATGAGCAGTTCTTC
TRBJ2-7 | TRBV20-1 | NA | many | CSARVGGTLTYEQYF | TGCAGTGCTAGAGTTGGAGGGACGCTCACCTACGAGCAGTACTTC
TRBJ2-1 | TRBV27 | NA | many | CASSWASEGRNEQFF | TGTGCCAGCAGTTGGGCTAGCGAGGGAAGGAATGAGCAGTTCTTC
TRBJ1-1 | TRBV20-1 | NA | many | CSARDALEDLEAFF | TGCAGTGCTAGAGATGCTTTGGAGGACCTTGAAGCTTTCTTT
TRBJ1-5 | TRBV12-3/TRBV12-4 | TRBD1 | many | CASSFYGDEGASNQPQHF | TGTGCCAGCAGTTTTTACGGTGATGAGGGGGCCAGCAATCAGCCCCAGCATTTT
TRBJ1-5 | TRBV7-2 | NA | many | CASSLSGLNQPQHF | TGTGCCAGCAGCTTATCTGGCCTCAATCAGCCCCAGCATTTT
TRBJ2-5 | TRBV12-3/TRBV12-4 | NA | NA | CASSQTYSQETQYF | TGTGCCAGCAGTCAAACGTATTCCCAAGAGACCCAGTACTTC
TRBJ2-3 | TRBV5-8 | TRBD1 | many | CASSSGQGADTQYF | TGTGCCAGCAGCTCCGGACAGGGAGCAGATACGCAGTATTTT
TRBJ2-1 | TRBV6-4 | NA | NA | CASSEVGTGEQFF | TGTGCCAGCAGTGAAGTTGGGACTGGCGAGCAGTTCTTC